These 5 T cell receptor beta chains were all obtained from the same sample, sequenced in a study of T cells in Graves' hyperthyroidism and ophthalmopathy. The CDR3 regions of TCR beta were amplified from RNA transcripts. TCR CDR3 underwent first-round RT-PCR with the HTBI primer set. MiXCR, run by TCRdb on the multiplex PCR reads, gives a single entry per CDR3 protein. Of about 99,000 distinct CDR3 sequences listed, about 45% are singletons. The sequencing input was blood. These receptors originate from a man in his forties or fifties with Graves' hyperthyroidism.

The rearrangement links TRBV25-1 to TRBJ2-5; D gene uncertain. Deletions cut 1 base from V and 4 bases from J, with 4 bases between. The CDR3 has 12 residues. CDR1 MGHDK and CDR2 SYGVNS come from the germline V gene. The CDR3 bases are TGTGCCAGCAGTGAATTCGGAGAGACCCAGTACTTC. It is translated as CASSEFGETQYF. Drawing the rest from reference TRBV25-1 and TRBJ2-5, the complete variable domain is EADIYQTPRYLVIGTGKKITLECSQTMGHDKMYWYQQDPGMELHLIHYSYGVNSTEKGDLSSESTVSRIRTEHFPLTLESARPSHTSQYLCASSEFGETQYFGPGTRLLVL.

This clonotype has ten or more counts. This sequence joins TRBV6-1 and TRBJ2-7; TRBD1 is a possible D gene (6 bases). Germline CDR1 MNHNS, CDR2 SASEGT. The CDR3 loop spans 14 amino acids. V was shortened by 4 bases and J by 4 bases, with 14 bases between the two germline ends. CDR3 sequence (DNA): TGTGCCAGCAGTGGGTTTTGGCAGGGGTACGAGCAGTACTTC. Translated, it gives CASSGFWQGYEQYF.

This clonotype came up many times. CDR3 in amino acids: CASRFSGGPPYF. CDR3 sequence (DNA): TGTGCCAGCAGATTTAGCGGGGGCCCACCGTACTTC. The V and J genes are TRBV5-6 and TRBJ2-7; 9 nucleotides line up with TRBD2. The germline V gene encodes CDR1 SGHDT and CDR2 YYEEEE. V shed 5 bases, J shed 12 bases, and the junction held 9 bases outside the gene matches. This CDR3 spans 12 amino acids.

This clonotype was observed at least ten times. V and J are TRBV7-9 and TRBJ2-7; D is unclear. The V end lost 7 bases, the J end lost 5 bases, and 9 bases lay between the germline ends. Germline CDR1 reads SEHNR; CDR2 reads FQNEAQ (reference sequence). CDR3 length: 11 residues. The CDR3 protein is CASKIGDEQYF. CDR3 in DNA: TGTGCCAGCAAGATTGGCGACGAGCAGTACTTC.

This clonotype was counted ten times or more. The J gene is TRBJ1-2, the V gene TRBV12-3 or TRBV12-4; D unclear. The germline V and J ends were trimmed by 3 bases and 0 bases, with 8 bases remaining between them. The CDR3 is 14 residues long. The CDR3 protein is CASSFDRANYGYTF. The CDR3 DNA reads TGTGCCAGCAGTTTCGACCGAGCTAACTATGGCTACACCTTC.